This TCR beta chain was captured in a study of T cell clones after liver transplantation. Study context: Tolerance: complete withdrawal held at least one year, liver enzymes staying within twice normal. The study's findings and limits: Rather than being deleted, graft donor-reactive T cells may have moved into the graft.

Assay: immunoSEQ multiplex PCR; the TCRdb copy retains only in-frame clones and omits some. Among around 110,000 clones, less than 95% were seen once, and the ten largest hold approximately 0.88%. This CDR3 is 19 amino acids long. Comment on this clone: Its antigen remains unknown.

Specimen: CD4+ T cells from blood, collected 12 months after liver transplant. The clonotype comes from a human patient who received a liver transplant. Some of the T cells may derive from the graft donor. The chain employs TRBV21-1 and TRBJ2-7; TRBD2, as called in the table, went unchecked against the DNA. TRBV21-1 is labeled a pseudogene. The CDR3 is CASSKEIGFWGGSSYEQYF. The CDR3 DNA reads TGTGCCAGCAGCAAAGAAATCGGATTTTGGGGGGGTAGCTCCTACGAGCAGTACTTC.